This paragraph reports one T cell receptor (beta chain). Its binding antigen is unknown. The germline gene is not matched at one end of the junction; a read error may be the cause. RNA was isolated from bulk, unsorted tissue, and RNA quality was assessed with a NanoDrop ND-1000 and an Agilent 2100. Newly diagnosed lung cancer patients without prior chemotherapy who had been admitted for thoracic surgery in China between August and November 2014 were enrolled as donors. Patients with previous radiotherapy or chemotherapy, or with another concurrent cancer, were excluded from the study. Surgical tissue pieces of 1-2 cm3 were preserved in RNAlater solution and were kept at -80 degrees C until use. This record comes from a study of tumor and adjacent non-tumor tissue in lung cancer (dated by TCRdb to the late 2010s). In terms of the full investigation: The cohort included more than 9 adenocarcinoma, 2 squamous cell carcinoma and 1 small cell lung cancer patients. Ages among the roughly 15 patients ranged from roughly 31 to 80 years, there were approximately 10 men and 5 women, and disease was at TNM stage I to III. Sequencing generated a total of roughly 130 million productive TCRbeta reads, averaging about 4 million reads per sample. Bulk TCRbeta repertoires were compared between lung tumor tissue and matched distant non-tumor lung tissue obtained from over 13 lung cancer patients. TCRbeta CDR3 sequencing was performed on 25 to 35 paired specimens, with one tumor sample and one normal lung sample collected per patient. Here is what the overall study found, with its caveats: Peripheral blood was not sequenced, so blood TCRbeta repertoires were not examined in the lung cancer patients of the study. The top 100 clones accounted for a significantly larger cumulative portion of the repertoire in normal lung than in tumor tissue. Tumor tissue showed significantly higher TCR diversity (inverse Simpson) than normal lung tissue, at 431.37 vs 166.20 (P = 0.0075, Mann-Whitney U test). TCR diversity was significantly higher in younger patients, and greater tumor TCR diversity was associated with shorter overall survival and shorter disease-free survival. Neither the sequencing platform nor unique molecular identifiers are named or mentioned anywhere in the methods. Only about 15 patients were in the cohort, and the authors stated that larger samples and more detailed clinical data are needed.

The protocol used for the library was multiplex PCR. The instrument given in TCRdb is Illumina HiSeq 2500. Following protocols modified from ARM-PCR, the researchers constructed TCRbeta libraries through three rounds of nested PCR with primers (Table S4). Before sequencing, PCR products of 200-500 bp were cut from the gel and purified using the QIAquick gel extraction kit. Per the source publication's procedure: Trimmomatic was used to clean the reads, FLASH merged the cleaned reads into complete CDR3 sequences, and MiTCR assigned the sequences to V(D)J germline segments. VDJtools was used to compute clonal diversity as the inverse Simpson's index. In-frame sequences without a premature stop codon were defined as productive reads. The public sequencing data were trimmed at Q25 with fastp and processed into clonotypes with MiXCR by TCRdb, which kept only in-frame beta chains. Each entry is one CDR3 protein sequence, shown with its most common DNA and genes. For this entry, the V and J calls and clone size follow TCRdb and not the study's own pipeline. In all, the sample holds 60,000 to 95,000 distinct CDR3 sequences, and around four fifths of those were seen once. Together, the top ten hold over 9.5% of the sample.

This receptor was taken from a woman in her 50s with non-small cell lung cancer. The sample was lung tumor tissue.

CDR3 region: CASRQGGSFSGVNVLTF. The nucleotides are TGTGCCAGCAGGCAGGGCGGTTCGTTTTCTGGGGTCAACGTCCTGACTTTC. The V and J segments used are TRBV6-6 and TRBJ2-6; the best D guess is TRBD1, with 5 bases matching. CDR1 and CDR2 were assigned from the germline V gene (reference sequence) as MNHNY and SVGAGI. From the cysteine through the phenylalanine, the CDR3 covers 17 amino acids. The DNA shown is the 51-base CDR3, in frame from base 1.